This T cell receptor (beta chain) was captured by sequencing in a study of cytomegalovirus exposure and HLA in healthy donors. PCR primers comprised 60 Vbeta and 13 Jbeta primers. The repertoire was sequenced with immunoSEQ multiplex PCR; TCRdb's copy has only in-frame clones and lacks some. Of around 150,000 clones in the sample, roughly 90% were seen once. A remark on this clone: Its target is unknown.

Overall study findings and caveats: The authors excluded some V segments, including TRBV6-2 and TRBV6-3, as indistinguishable.

Germline V lookup: CDR1 MNHEY, CDR2 SMNVEV (reference sequence). The CDR3 has 14 residues. The J segment lost 8 bases and the V segment lost 4 bases, leaving 5 bases of the junction unmatched. This TCR was recovered from a woman aged 35 to 49 in good health and CMV-seronegative. The chain recombines TRBV27 with TRBJ2-1, with TRBD1 matching over 10 bases. Sequencing input: PBMCs. The DNA of the CDR3 is TGTGCCAGCAGTTCGCCGGGACAGGGGTATGAGCAGTTCTTC. This gives the protein CASSSPGQGYEQFF.